Detailed here is one TCR beta chain. This clone was recorded once. It lacks a known antigen. No much larger clone exists at a distance of one base, and base qualities are not known. The trim is 3 bases for V and 3 bases for J, with a gap of 14 bases between the germline ends. Counted from cysteine to phenylalanine, this CDR3 has 15 amino acids. The CDR3 DNA has 45 bases and is translated from base 1. The CDR1 and CDR2 encoded by the germline V gene are WSHSY and SAAADI. TCRbeta CDR3 regions were amplified from genomic DNA by means of the immunoSEQ Assay, a bias-controlled multiplex PCR. On the authors' methods: The number of nucleated cells in each sample was estimated from the amplification of reference gene primers within the assay. To quantify the absolute abundance of each unique TCRbeta CDR3 rearrangement, sequence reads were collapsed and filtered. For each sample, productive Simpson clonality was calculated as the square root of Simpson's diversity index over productive rearrangements. TCRdb's version of the immuneACCESS table is confined to in-frame rearrangements and falls short of the full clone set. An unresolved V gene accounts for under half of the shortfall where checked; the remainder is of unknown origin. D and trimming come from the DNA, and the V and J calls and clone size come from that table. This sample is represented by around 310,000 clones; around nine tenths of them were singletons. In total, the top ten clones hold about 8.4% of the sample.

The data belong to a study of blood T cell repertoires in COVID-19 (dated by TCRdb to about 2020). Describing the broader study: The collaborator samples originated in the United States, Italy and Spain and spanned the acute and convalescent phases of COVID-19. A freely available public database, intended as a resource for researchers studying the immune response to SARS-CoV-2, is where the repertoires were released. Samples were obtained from the ongoing ImmuneRACE study (first 160 participants) and from 950 to 1,500 subjects provided by 6 global collaborators. Where available, HLA class I and class II types were taken from metadata supplied by the sample provider and were not determined by assay-based typing. Deeply sampled blood TCRbeta repertoires from subjects exposed to, actively infected with, or recovered from COVID-19 were included in the dataset. The material from the prospective study consisted of cDNA or gDNA derived from T cells, B-cell-depleted T cells, or PBMCs. The sample metadata nearly always contained a de-identified subject ID, COVID-19 status, age in years and sex.

Participants in the prospective study were enrolled through a virtual design, were aged roughly 18 to 100 years, and lived in approximately 24 United States geographic areas. In the prospective study, cohorts were assigned on the basis of participant-reported clinical history obtained from a screening survey and a study questionnaire. ImmuneRACE Cohort 3 recovered participants were defined by two consecutive negative NP/OP PCR tests, healthcare professional clearance, or symptom resolution. Mobile phlebotomists in the prospective study collected whole blood, serum and a nasopharyngeal or oropharyngeal swab from every participant. Over a roughly 2-month period, participants in the prospective study had the option of providing additional blood draws and questionnaires. Before DNA extraction, prospective study blood samples were shipped either frozen or at room temperature. Overall study results and their limits: The amount of clinical and demographic metadata varied by source and participant and was provided uncurated.

The sequence links TRBV10-2 to TRBJ1-2; a confident D gene designation cannot be given. The sample consisted of PBMCs or T cells enriched from blood (not recorded which). The receptor was derived from a woman in her thirties who had recovered from COVID-19. The sequence in DNA is TGCGCCAGCAGTGATATTCAAAGGGAGGACTATGGCTACACCTTC. The resulting protein is CASSDIQREDYGYTF.